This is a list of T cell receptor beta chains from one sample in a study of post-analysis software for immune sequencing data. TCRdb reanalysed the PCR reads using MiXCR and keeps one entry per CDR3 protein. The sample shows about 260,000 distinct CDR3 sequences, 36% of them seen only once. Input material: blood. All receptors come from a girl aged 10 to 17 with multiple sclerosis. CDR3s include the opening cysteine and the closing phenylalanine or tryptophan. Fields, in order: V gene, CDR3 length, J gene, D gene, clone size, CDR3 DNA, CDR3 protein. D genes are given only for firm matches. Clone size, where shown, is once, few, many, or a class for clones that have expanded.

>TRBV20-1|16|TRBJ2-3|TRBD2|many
TGCAGTGCTACGACTAGCGACGACGCCCTAGGTGATACGCAGTATTTT
CSATTSDDALGDTQYF
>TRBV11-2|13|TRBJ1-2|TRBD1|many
TGTGCCAGCAGCTCCGGACAGGTTGGAGGCTACACCTTC
CASSSGQVGGYTF
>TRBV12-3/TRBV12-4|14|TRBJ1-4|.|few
TGTGCCAGCAGTTTAGGACGGTTTGCTGAAAAACTGTTTTTT
CASSLGRFAEKLFF
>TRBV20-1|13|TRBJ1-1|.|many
TGCAGTGCTAGAGATCTGGTTAACACTGAAGCTTTCTTT
CSARDLVNTEAFF
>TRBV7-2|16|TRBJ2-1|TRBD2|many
TGTGCCAGCAGCCACATTAGCGGGATGCCTTACAATGAGCAGTTCTTC
CASSHISGMPYNEQFF
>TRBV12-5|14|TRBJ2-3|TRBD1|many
TGTGCTAGTGGCCGCGGACAGGGCACAGATACGCAGTATTTT
CASGRGQGTDTQYF
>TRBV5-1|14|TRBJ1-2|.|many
TGCGCCAGCAGCTTCGATGGCCTGGCTTGGGGCTACACCTTC
CASSFDGLAWGYTF
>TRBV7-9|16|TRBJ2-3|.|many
TGTGCCAGCAGCTTAGAAGGAGGGGAGGGCACAGATACGCAGTATTTT
CASSLEGGEGTDTQYF
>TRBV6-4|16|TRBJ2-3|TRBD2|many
TGTGCCAGCAGTGACTCGCTTAGCGGGGGGGCAGATACGCAGTATTTT
CASSDSLSGGADTQYF
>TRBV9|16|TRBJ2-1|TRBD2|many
TGTGCCAGCAGCGTACGTCCAGCGGGAAGACACAATGAGCAGTTCTTC
CASSVRPAGRHNEQFF
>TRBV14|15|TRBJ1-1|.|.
TGTGCCAGCAGCCACTCTCGAGGGGGGCAGGCTGAAGCTTTCTTT
CASSHSRGGQAEAFF
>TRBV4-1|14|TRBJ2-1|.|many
TGCGCCAGCAGCCAAGAAGGAGGGGACAATGAGCAGTTCTTC
CASSQEGGDNEQFF
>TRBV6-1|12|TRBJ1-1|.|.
TGTGCCGGCAGTGAGAGAGGACTGGGAGCTTTCTTT
CAGSERGLGAFF
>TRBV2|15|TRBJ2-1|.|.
TGTGCCAGCAGGGGATCAGGGGAGTTATGGAATGAGCAGTTCTTC
CASRGSGELWNEQFF
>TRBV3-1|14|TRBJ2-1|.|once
TGTACCAGCAGCGTCCTAAGCTCCTACAATGAGCAGTTCTTC
CTSSVLSSYNEQFF
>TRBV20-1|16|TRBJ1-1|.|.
TGCAGTGCTAACCATCCGGGAATACGGATGAACACTGAAGCTTTCTTT
CSANHPGIRMNTEAFF
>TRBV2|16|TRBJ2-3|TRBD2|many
TGTGCCAGCAGTGAAGCGCGCGGGAGGTCGACAGATACGCAGTATTTT
CASSEARGRSTDTQYF
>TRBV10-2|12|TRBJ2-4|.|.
TGCGCCAGCGCCCAGGATAGTCACATTCAGTACTTC
CASAQDSHIQYF
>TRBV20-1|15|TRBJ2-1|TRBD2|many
TGCAGTACCGACCAGCGGCGGGGGGTGTCGAATGAGCAGTTCTTC
CSTDQRRGVSNEQFF
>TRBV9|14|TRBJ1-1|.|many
TGTGCCAGCAGCGTAGTTCTGGGGAGCACTGAAGCTTTCTTT
CASSVVLGSTEAFF
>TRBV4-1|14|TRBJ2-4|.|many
TGCGCCAGCTGCGGCGTTTATAGCAAAGACATTCAGTACTTC
CASCGVYSKDIQYF
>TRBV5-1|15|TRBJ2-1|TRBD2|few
TGCGCCAGCAGCTTGAGACTAGCGGGGCTCAATGAGCAGTTCTTC
CASSLRLAGLNEQFF
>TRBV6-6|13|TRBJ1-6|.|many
TGTGCCAGCGGTGCAGGGTATACCTCACCCCTCCACTTT
CASGAGYTSPLHF
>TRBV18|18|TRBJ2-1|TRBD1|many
TGTGCCAGCTCACCACCTATGGGACAGGTTAAAAAAGAGGGTCAGCAGTTCTTC
CASSPPMGQVKKEGQQFF
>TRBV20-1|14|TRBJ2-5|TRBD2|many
TGCAGTGGGAGGGAACTAGCGGGCCAAGAGACCCAGTACTTC
CSGRELAGQETQYF
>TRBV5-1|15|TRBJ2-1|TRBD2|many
TGCGCCAGCAGCTTGGAACTAGCGGGGGCAAATGAGCAGTTCTTC
CASSLELAGANEQFF
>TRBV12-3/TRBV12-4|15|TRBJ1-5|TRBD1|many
TGTGCCAGCAGTTTAGGACAGGGCAGGGATCAGCCCCAGCATTTT
CASSLGQGRDQPQHF
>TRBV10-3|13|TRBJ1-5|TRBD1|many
TGTGCCACCGGACAGGGGCGCAATCAGCCCCAGCATTTT
CATGQGRNQPQHF
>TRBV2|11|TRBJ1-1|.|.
TGTGCCAGCAGTGCGGCGGGGGGGGCTTTCTTT
CASSAAGGAFF
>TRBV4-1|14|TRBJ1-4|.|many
TGCGCCAGCAGTGAGGACCCTACAGCGGAAAAACTGTTTTTT
CASSEDPTAEKLFF
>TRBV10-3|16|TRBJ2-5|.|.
TGTGCCATCAGTGATTGGCGTATAGAACGAGGGGAGACCCAGTACTTC
CAISDWRIERGETQYF
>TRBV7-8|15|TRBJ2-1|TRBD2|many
TGTGCCAGCAGCTTAAGCGGGAACTCCTACAATGAGCAGTTCTTC
CASSLSGNSYNEQFF
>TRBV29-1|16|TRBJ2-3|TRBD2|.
TGCAGCGTTGAAGATCGAGTCGGCGGGAGGGCTCGGACGCAGTATTTT
CSVEDRVGGRARTQYF
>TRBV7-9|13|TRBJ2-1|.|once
TGTGCCAGCAGCTTGGCCGCCGCCGATGAGCAGTTCTTC
CASSLAAADEQFF
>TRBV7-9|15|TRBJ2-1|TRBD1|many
TGTGCCAGCAGACAGGGGACCTACTCCTACAATGAGCAGTTCTTC
CASRQGTYSYNEQFF
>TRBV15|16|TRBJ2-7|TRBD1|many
TGTGCCACCAGCAGAGCCTCCGGACAGGGGTTGTCCGAGCAGTACTTC
CATSRASGQGLSEQYF
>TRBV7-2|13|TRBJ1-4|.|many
TGTGCCAGCAGCTCCCGAGATAATGAAAAACTGTTTTTT
CASSSRDNEKLFF
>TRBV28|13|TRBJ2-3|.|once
TGTGCCAGCAGTTCCGGACAGCAAGATACGCAGTATTTT
CASSSGQQDTQYF
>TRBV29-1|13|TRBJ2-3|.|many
TGCAGCCCGACTCGTTACCACGGAGATACGCAGTATTTT
CSPTRYHGDTQYF
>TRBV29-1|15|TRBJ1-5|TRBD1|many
TGCAGCGCGGTCACCGGGACAGGGGGCGGCCAGCCCCAGCATTTT
CSAVTGTGGGQPQHF
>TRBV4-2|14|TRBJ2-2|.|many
TGTGCCAGCGCAGGAGCTTCGAACACCGGGGAGCTGTTTTTT
CASAGASNTGELFF
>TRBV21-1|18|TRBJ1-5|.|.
TGTGCCAGCAGCAAAGCGACGGACAGGGTAATAAGCAATCAGCCCCAGCATTTT
CASSKATDRVISNQPQHF
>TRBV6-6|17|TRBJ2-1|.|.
TGTGCCAGCCTGAATTGGGGGGAGGTTCCCTCCTACAATGAGCAGTTCTTC
CASLNWGEVPSYNEQFF
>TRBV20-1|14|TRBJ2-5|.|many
TGCAGTGCTAGCCGGGACGGCGACCAAGAGACCCAGTACTTC
CSASRDGDQETQYF
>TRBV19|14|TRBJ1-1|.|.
TGTGCCAGTAGTGCGACAGGAGTTAACACTGAAGCTTTCTTT
CASSATGVNTEAFF
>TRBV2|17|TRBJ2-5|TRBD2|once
TGTGCCAGCAGAGTTCGACTAGCGGGGGGAACGGGAGAGACCCAGTACTTC
CASRVRLAGGTGETQYF
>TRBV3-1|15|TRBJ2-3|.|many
TGTGCCAGCAGCCAAGTAGTACTAGCTGGAGATACGCAGTATTTT
CASSQVVLAGDTQYF
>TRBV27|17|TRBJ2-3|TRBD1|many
TGTGCCAGCAGACCAACCGGGACAGGGGTGGGCACAGATACGCAGTATTTT
CASRPTGTGVGTDTQYF
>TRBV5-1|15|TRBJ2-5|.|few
TGCGCCAGCAGCTTGGAAGTCTCGAGGTGGGAGACCCAGTACTTC
CASSLEVSRWETQYF
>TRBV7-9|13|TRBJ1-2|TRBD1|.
TGTGCCTACAGACAGGGGTCGAGCTATGGCTACACCTTC
CAYRQGSSYGYTF
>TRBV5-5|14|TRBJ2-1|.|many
TGTGCCAGCAGTTTGTGGAGCTCCTACAATGAGCAGTTCTTC
CASSLWSSYNEQFF
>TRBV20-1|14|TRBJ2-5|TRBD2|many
TGCAGTGCTTCGAAAGGACTAGCGGACCCCCCCCAGTACTTC
CSASKGLADPPQYF
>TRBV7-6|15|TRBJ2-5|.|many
TGTGCCAGCAGTCCCGGCGGGCCAAACCAAGAGACCCAGTACTTC
CASSPGGPNQETQYF
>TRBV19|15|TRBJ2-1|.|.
TGTGCCAGTAGTATAGATCGGTCGGGCTACAATGAGCAGTTCTTC
CASSIDRSGYNEQFF
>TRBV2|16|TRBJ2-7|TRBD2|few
TGTGCCAGCAGCCTATATAGCGGGACCCCTTCCTACGAGCAGTACTTC
CASSLYSGTPSYEQYF
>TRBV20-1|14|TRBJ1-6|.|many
TGCAGTGCCCAGGACAGCTTCTATAATTCACCCCTCCACTTT
CSAQDSFYNSPLHF
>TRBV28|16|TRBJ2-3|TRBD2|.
TGTGCCAGCAGACCCCCCGCGGGGGACCGCACAGATACGCAGTATTTT
CASRPPAGDRTDTQYF
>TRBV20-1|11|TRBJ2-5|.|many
TGCAGTGCGCGGGACTCTGAGACCCAGTACTTC
CSARDSETQYF
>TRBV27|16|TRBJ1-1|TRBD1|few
TGTGCCAGCAGTTTATCGGCAGGGGGTAGGAACACTGAAGCTTTCTTT
CASSLSAGGRNTEAFF
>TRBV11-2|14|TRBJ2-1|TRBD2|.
TGTGTCAGCAGCTTAGGCGGGAGTGGGAATGAGCAGTTCTTC
CVSSLGGSGNEQFF